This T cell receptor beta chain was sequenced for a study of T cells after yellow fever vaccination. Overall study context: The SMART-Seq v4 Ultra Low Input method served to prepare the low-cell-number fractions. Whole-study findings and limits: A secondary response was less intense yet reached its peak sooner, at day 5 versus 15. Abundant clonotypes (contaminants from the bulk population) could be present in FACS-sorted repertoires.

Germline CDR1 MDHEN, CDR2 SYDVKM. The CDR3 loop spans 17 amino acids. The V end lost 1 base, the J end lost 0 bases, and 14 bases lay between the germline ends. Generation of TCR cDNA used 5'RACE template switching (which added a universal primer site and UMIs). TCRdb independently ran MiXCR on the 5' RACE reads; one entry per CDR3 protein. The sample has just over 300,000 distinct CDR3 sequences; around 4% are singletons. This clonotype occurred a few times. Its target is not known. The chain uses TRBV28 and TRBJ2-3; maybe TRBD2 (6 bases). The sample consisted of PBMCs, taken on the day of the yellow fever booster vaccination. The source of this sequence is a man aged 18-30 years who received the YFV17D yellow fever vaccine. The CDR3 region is CASSLLGRRLSTDTQYF. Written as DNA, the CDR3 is TGTGCCAGCAGTTTATTAGGGAGGAGGCTGAGCACAGATACGCAGTATTTT.